This TCR beta chain was identified in a study of T-cell reconstitution after alpha-beta-depleted transplantation in children. Concerning this clonotype itself: Its specificity is not known.

Regarding the study as a whole: Most T-cell counts and diversity one year after the transplant came from T cells that were newly produced.

Trimming stripped 5 bases from V and 2 bases from J, with 13 bases between. The germline V gene encodes CDR1 SGHTA and CDR2 FQGTGA. CDR3 size: 14 residues. Preparation of the TCRbeta library was carried out with unique molecular identifiers. TCRdb reprocessed the PCR reads via MiXCR and lists one record per CDR3 protein. The sample shows 90,000 to 100,000 distinct CDR3 sequences, more than 20% of them seen only once. The rearrangement joins TRBV7-3 to TRBJ2-7, with D perhaps being TRBD1 or TRBD2 (6 bases each). This TCR came from a boy younger than 10 with acute lymphoblastic leukemia, due to receive a stem cell transplant. The input for sequencing was PBMCs, taken before TCRalphabeta/CD19-depleted stem cell transplant. The CDR3: CASSPQGGPYEQYF. The CDR3 bases are TGTGCCAGCAGCCCCCAAGGGGGGCCCTACGAGCAGTACTTC.